This T cell receptor beta chain was identified in a study of beta chain features in type 1 diabetes. Findings and caveats of the study: TCRB CDR3 length was moderately but significantly reduced in all four CD4+ subsets of Type 1 diabetes patients. An over-representation of cells with high TCR expression could result from cDNA sequencing. With patients and controls alike, PCR might favor shorter templates to an equal degree.

Reverse transcription of all isolated RNA meant that expressed TCRB transcripts were sequenced. Only in-frame clones appear in the TCRdb table, and some are missing; sequencing was by immunoSEQ multiplex PCR. The sample contains 130,000 or so clones, around 9% of which appear only once. Of note for this clone: As yet, its antigen is unknown.

Only one heparinised blood draw was taken per donor, and its volume averaged around 110 mL. Sequencing was carried out using central memory CD4+ T cells from blood. The receptor was derived from a man aged 25-40 years with type 1 diabetes.

As DNA, the CDR3 is TGCAGCGTTGAGGGCAGCGGGGGCACCTACGAGCAGTACTTC. Amino acid sequence: CSVEGSGGTYEQYF. The chain links TRBV29-1 to TRBJ2-7; the match to TRBD2 covers 8 bases. V shed 3 bases and J 2 bases; nucleotides not matched to a gene: 6. CDR1 and CDR2 from the germline V gene are SQVTM and ANQGSEA. The CDR3 contains 14 residues.